This TCR beta chain was sequenced for a study of T cells after yellow fever vaccination. TCRdb re-analysed the 5' RACE reads in MiXCR, keeping a single row per CDR3 protein. The sample consists of some 260,000 distinct CDR3 sequences, roughly 5% of them appearing once. Trimming removed 0 bases at V and 1 base at J, with 9 bases between. CDR3 length: 15 amino acids. Germline V CDR1 and CDR2: MNHEY, SVGAGI. This specimen was CD4+ T cells sorted from PBMCs, taken on the day of the yellow fever booster vaccination. The J gene is TRBJ1-1, the V gene TRBV6-5, with TRBD1 as a possible D gene (5 bases). The clonotype was recovered from a man younger than 30 who received the YFV17D yellow fever vaccine. CDR3 in amino acids: CASSYSNQGNTEAFF. The CDR3 region has the DNA TGTGCCAGCAGTTACTCGAACCAGGGGAACACTGAAGCTTTCTTT.